This T cell receptor (beta chain) was captured in a study of cytotoxic CD8 clonotypes in ibrutinib-treated CLL. Study as a whole: Response samples were taken after a median roughly 13 months of treatment, range 6 to 36. Overall study findings and caveats: Measured clonality at baseline was greater than in age-matched healthy donors and tracked with circulating CD8+ T-cell counts. The clonality went up when patients responded to ibrutinib and dropped back toward baseline at progression.

Genomic DNA in an amount of about 2 micrograms was extracted from cryopreserved PBMCs and used for the preparation of TCR beta libraries. Looked up from germline, CDR1 is SGDLS and CDR2 is YYNGEE. The CDR3 is made up of 14 amino acids. Trimming removed 0 bases at V and 8 bases at J, with 14 bases between. Clones were sequenced by immunoSEQ multiplex PCR, and TCRdb holds only the in-frame ones, with some missing. The table has about 200,000 clones, more than 70% seen once; the top ten hold about 10%. In regard to this clone: Its antigen is currently unknown.

This rearrangement joins TRBV9 to TRBJ1-2, with D maybe TRBD1 (5 bases). This TCR was recovered from a human donor with chronic lymphocytic leukemia. The sample here was PBMCs, taken after 12 months of ibrutinib treatment. CDR3 in amino acids: CASSVDWDAGGYTF. CDR3 DNA sequence: TGTGCCAGCAGCGTAGACTGGGACGCAGGCGGCTACACCTTC.